The 30 T cell receptor beta chains reported below all come from one sample, sequenced in a study of T-cell memory formation after mild COVID-19 (dated by TCRdb to about 2021). Libraries came from 5' RACE. The sequencer listed for this sample is Illumina NovaSeq 6000. The public sequencing data were trimmed at Q25 with fastp and processed into clonotypes with MiXCR by TCRdb, which kept only in-frame beta chains. Every CDR3 protein is listed once, alongside the most common genes and DNA of its rows. The sample table records 70,000 to 100,000 distinct CDR3 sequences; about 13% of these occur just once. The top ten clonotypes cover 25% to 35% of the sample. The sequenced sample consisted of PBMCs or a T cell subset sorted from them (not recorded which). These receptors all stem from an adult woman who had mild COVID-19 (a few samples of this study predate the infection). The sample titles of this study are shuffled in the database, so cell type and time point are left out; the donor was told from shared clones.

The chain recombines TRBV5-8 with TRBJ1-1; the D is unclear. Trimming took 1 base from V and 1 from J, leaving 8 bases between them. The CDR3 loop spans 14 amino acids. Per the germline V gene, CDR1 is SGHTS and CDR2 is YDEGEE. The CDR3: CASSLSVSNTEAFF. As DNA, the CDR3 is TGTGCCAGCAGCTTGTCGGTTTCGAACACTGAAGCTTTCTTT.

This chain uses TRBV18 with TRBJ2-7, with TRBD2 as a possible D gene (6 bases). Germline V gene lookup returns CDR1 KGHSH and CDR2 LQKENI. The CDR3 runs 15 residues. Trimming removed 4 bases from V and 3 bases from J, with 16 bases in between. Here the CDR3 reads CASSHISGTVYEQYF. The CDR3 DNA sequence: TGTGCCAGCTCACACATCTCTGGGACTGTCTACGAGCAGTACTTC.

V usage is TRBV6-5 and J usage is TRBJ2-5, with 9 bases identical to TRBD2. V was pared by 1 base and J by 4 bases, with 16 bases of the junction left unmatched. CDR3 length: 19 residues. CDR1 and CDR2 from the germline V gene are MNHEY and SVGAGI. The chain's CDR3 is CASSYLSSGNPTELETQYF. CDR3 bases: TGTGCCAGCAGTTACTTGTCTAGCGGGAACCCAACGGAGTTAGAGACCCAGTACTTC.

This clonotype has a handful of counts. The V gene is TRBV2, the J gene TRBJ2-3; 10 bases map to TRBD1. The CDR3 has 15 amino acids. Germline CDR1 reads SNHLY; CDR2 reads FYNNEI. V shed 3 bases and J 3 bases; nucleotides not matched to a gene: 3. CDR3 region: CASSDPGQGTDTQYF. CDR3 coding DNA: TGTGCCAGCAGTGATCCGGGACAGGGGACAGATACGCAGTATTTT.

This clonotype was found a few times. The rearrangement uses TRBV12-3 or TRBV12-4 and TRBJ1-2; 9 positions match TRBD1. The CDR3 totals 16 residues. The J segment lost 8 bases and the V segment lost 5 bases, leaving 15 bases of the junction unmatched. The CDR3 protein is CASSLDGQGRVSGYTF. The CDR3 coding sequence is TGTGCCAGCAGTCTGGATGGACAGGGGCGAGTTAGCGGCTACACCTTC.

In this sample, this clonotype turned up a few times. This chain links TRBV7-9 with TRBJ1-6, with TRBD1 as a possible D gene (5 bases). There are 17 residues in the CDR3. Trimming took 6 bases from V and 0 from J, leaving 15 bases between them. CDR1 and CDR2 (germline): SEHNR, FQNEAQ (reference sequence). The CDR3 spells CASSLKDISSYNSPLHF. The CDR3, as DNA: TGTGCCAGCAGTCTCAAGGACATCAGCTCCTATAATTCACCCCTCCACTTT.

This clonotype was detected only a few times. The rearrangement joins TRBV27 to TRBJ2-5, with D perhaps TRBD2 (6 bases). Trimming took off 5 bases at V and 5 bases at J, with 21 bases between the two ends. Germline-derived CDR1 and CDR2 are MNHEY and SMNVEV (reference sequence). This CDR3 region has 16 residues. The CDR3 protein is CASSPRLESGWETQYF. The DNA of the CDR3 is TGTGCCAGCAGTCCCCGACTAGAGAGTGGGTGGGAGACCCAGTACTTC.

This clonotype was seen a handful of times. The rearrangement uses TRBV20-1 and TRBJ2-1, with 8 bases matching TRBD1. The CDR3 loop spans 15 amino acids. After removal of 6 bases from V and 7 bases from J, the junction contained 14 bases not matched to a gene. CDR1 is DFQATT and CDR2 is SNEGSKA in the germline V gene (reference sequence). The CDR3 nucleotides are TGCAGTGCCTGGTACCTGGACAGGGAAGAAAATGAGCAGTTCTTC. Translation: CSAWYLDREENEQFF.

This chain joins TRBV12-3 or TRBV12-4 and TRBJ1-1, with D uncertain. Between the trimmed V and J ends, which lost 7 bases and 8 bases, there was a span of 20 bases. This CDR3 spans 14 amino acids. The CDR3 is CASISGTEELEAFF. The CDR3 bases are TGTGCCAGCATCAGTGGCACCGAAGAGCTAGAAGCTTTCTTT.

This chain uses TRBV14 with TRBJ2-7, with D maybe TRBD2 (6 bases). CDR1 is SGHDN and CDR2 is FVKESK in the germline V gene. V lost 4 bases, J lost 2 bases, and 15 bases lay in between. This CDR3 is 15 amino acids long. Here the CDR3 DNA reads TGTGCCAGCAGCCTCCTCGGGGGATCTACCTACGAGCAGTACTTC. Protein product: CASSLLGGSTYEQYF.

The chain employs TRBV7-6 and TRBJ2-3; 13 bases are shared with TRBD2. The CDR3 is 15 residues long. CDR1 and CDR2 from the germline V gene are SGHVS and FNYEAQ. J gave up 8 bases and V 5 bases, and 7 bases lay outside the gene matches. As DNA, the CDR3 is TGTGCCAGCAGCCAGACTAGCGGGGGGCCTGGTACGCAGTATTTT. It yields the protein CASSQTSGGPGTQYF.

This clonotype was detected only a few times. The chain joins TRBV5-1 to TRBJ1-5; D gene unclear. Looked up from germline, CDR1 is SGHRS and CDR2 is YFSETQ. The ends were cut back, 0 bases at V and 4 bases at J, with 5 bases in the middle. The CDR3 contains 13 residues. DNA of the CDR3: TGCGCCAGCAGCTTGGCACCGAATCAGCCCCAGCATTTT. Translation gives CASSLAPNQPQHF.

In this sample, this clonotype turned up a few times. The J gene is TRBJ2-2, the V gene TRBV27; D is uncertain. The V and J ends lost 3 bases and 4 bases respectively, with 9 bases between them. The CDR3 sequence is 14 residues long. Germline assignment: CDR1 MNHEY and CDR2 SMNVEV (reference sequence). The CDR3 sequence: CASSFSRPTGELFF. The CDR3 DNA sequence: TGTGCCAGCAGTTTCAGCAGGCCCACCGGGGAGCTGTTTTTT.

The chain is built from TRBV12-3 or TRBV12-4 and TRBJ2-3, with D perhaps being TRBD1 or TRBD2 (5 bases each). CDR3 length: 15 amino acids. Trimming removed 6 bases from V and 3 bases from J, with 16 bases in between. The CDR3 bases are TGTGCCAGCAGCCCTGACGCTGGGGGAACAGATACGCAGTATTTT. Translation gives CASSPDAGGTDTQYF.

The V call is TRBV7-9, the J call TRBJ2-5; maybe TRBD1 (6 bases). Trimming stripped 1 base from V and 1 base from J, with 13 bases between. This CDR3 is built from 16 residues. From germline, CDR1 is SEHNR and CDR2 FQNEAQ (reference sequence). The CDR3 region is CASSLETGEIQETQYF. The CDR3 bases are TGTGCCAGCAGCTTAGAGACAGGAGAAATCCAAGAGACCCAGTACTTC.

The V call is TRBV27, the J call TRBJ1-1; 10 positions match TRBD1. Looked up from germline, CDR1 is MNHEY and CDR2 is SMNVEV (reference sequence). The CDR3 sequence is 13 residues long. The V and J ends lost 3 bases and 8 bases, in that order; junction bases with no gene match: 3. Here the CDR3 DNA reads TGTGCCAGCAGTTTTTTGGGACAGGGGGAAGCTTTCTTT. It specifies CASSFLGQGEAFF.

This clonotype occurred a few times. The V gene is TRBV7-6, the J gene TRBJ2-2, with D unclear. Trimming removed 8 bases from V and 0 bases from J, with 10 bases in between. The CDR3 runs 14 residues. Germline V gene data show CDR1 as SGHVS and CDR2 as FNYEAQ. CDR3 amino acids: CASQSSANTGELFF. CDR3 coding DNA: TGTGCCAGCCAGTCTAGTGCGAACACCGGGGAGCTGTTTTTT.

This clonotype was detected ten times or more. CDR3: CSARDRDGTATDEQYF. DNA of the CDR3: TGCAGTGCTAGAGATCGCGACGGGACAGCCACCGACGAGCAGTACTTC. The chain employs TRBV20-1 and TRBJ2-7; TRBD1 agrees at 7 bases. V was clipped by 0 bases and J by 5 bases; unmatched bases: 13. The CDR3 is 16 amino acids. Germline CDR1 reads DFQATT; CDR2 reads SNEGSKA (reference sequence).

The rearrangement joins TRBV5-6 to TRBJ1-2; D may be TRBD1 (5 bases). This CDR3 comprises 17 residues. Germline loops: CDR1 SGHDT, CDR2 YYEEEE. V was shortened by 0 bases and J by 2 bases, with 17 bases between the two germline ends. The CDR3 loop reads CASSLGPTEGLNYGYTF. The CDR3 region has the DNA TGTGCCAGCAGCTTGGGCCCGACAGAGGGACTCAACTATGGCTACACCTTC.

This clonotype has only a few counts. This chain joins TRBV12-3 or TRBV12-4 and TRBJ2-7; tentative D call: TRBD1 (5 bases). The CDR3 runs 12 residues. The germline V and J ends were trimmed by 3 bases and 7 bases, with 10 bases remaining between them. The CDR3 nucleotides are TGTGCCAGCAGTTTCGGCAGGGTAGAGCAGTACTTC. It specifies CASSFGRVEQYF.

This clonotype was found a few times. The chain joins TRBV29-1 to TRBJ2-3; no clear D gene. The CDR3 is 11 residues long. Trimming pared 7 bases from V and 6 bases from J, leaving 11 bases between. Germline-derived CDR1 and CDR2 are SQVTM and ANQGSEA. CDR3 residues: CSAPIVDTQYF. In DNA form, the CDR3 reads TGCAGCGCCCCCATAGTTGATACGCAGTATTTT.

This chain connects TRBV7-9 to TRBJ2-1; weak D call: TRBD1 (6 bases). Germline V gene data show CDR1 as SEHNR and CDR2 as FQNEAQ (reference sequence). The V and J ends lost 2 bases and 1 base respectively, with 12 bases between them. This CDR3 has 16 amino acids. The chain's CDR3 is CASSLSLGTSYNEQFF. The CDR3 DNA follows: TGTGCCAGCAGCTTATCGTTGGGGACATCCTACAATGAGCAGTTCTTC.

This clonotype has just a few counts. Here the CDR3 reads CASSQDSGTRYEQYF. CDR3 nucleotide sequence: TGCGCCAGCAGCCAAGATAGCGGGACCAGATACGAGCAGTACTTC. The chain links TRBV4-3 to TRBJ2-7; 8 bases match TRBD2. Germline CDR1 is LGHNA and CDR2 is YSLEER. The ends lost 0 bases at V and 4 bases at J; junction bases unmatched: 5. The CDR3 runs to 15 residues.

This clonotype was seen a handful of times. V is TRBV29-1 and J is TRBJ2-4, with a weak D call TRBD1 (5 bases). CDR3 size: 14 residues. V was shortened by 3 bases and J by 5 bases, with 14 bases between the two germline ends. Germline CDR1 and CDR2: SQVTM and ANQGSEA. This CDR3 is CSVEVGGQENIQYF. The CDR3 bases are TGCAGCGTTGAGGTCGGTGGACAAGAAAACATTCAGTACTTC. The full variable domain, its missing parts supplied by reference TRBV29-1 and TRBJ2-4, is SAVISQKPSRDICQRGTSLTIQCQVDSQVTMMFWYRQQPGQSLTLIATANQGSEATYESGFVIDKFPISRPNLTFSTLTVSNMSPEDSSIYLCSVEVGGQENIQYFGAGTRLSVL.

The table lists this clonotype with a count of one. The chain has TRBV12-3 or TRBV12-4 and TRBJ2-2; D is uncertain. The length of the CDR3 is 15 residues. Trimming removed 7 bases at V and 1 base at J, with 13 bases between. CDR3 DNA sequence: TGTGCCAGCACCTTGGAGCGTTTGAACACCGGGGAGCTGTTTTTT. Amino acid sequence: CASTLERLNTGELFF.

This clonotype has more than one count but fewer than ten. The J gene is TRBJ2-7, the V gene TRBV9, with 10 bases lining up with TRBD2. In germline, CDR1 is SGDLS, CDR2 YYNGEE. The ends lost 3 bases at V and 4 bases at J; junction bases unmatched: 7. There are 15 residues in the CDR3. CDR3 nucleotide sequence: TGTGCCAGCAGCGCCGGCTCTAGCGGGGGTTACGAGCAGTACTTC. It specifies CASSAGSSGGYEQYF.

The chain uses TRBV29-1 and TRBJ2-6; D perhaps matches TRBD2 (6 bases). This CDR3 comprises 16 residues. Per the germline V gene, CDR1 is SQVTM and CDR2 is ANQGSEA. Trimming shortened V by 4 bases and J by 0 bases, and 13 bases separated the two germline ends. The CDR3 here is CSVVLEDYSGANVLTF. The CDR3 bases are TGCAGCGTTGTGTTGGAGGACTACTCTGGGGCCAACGTCCTGACTTTC.

The chain recombines TRBV7-8 with TRBJ1-2; 7 nucleotides agree with TRBD1. The germline gives CDR1 SGHVS, CDR2 FQNEAQ. The CDR3 runs 16 residues. V lost 5 bases, J lost 7 bases, and 16 bases stayed unmatched. CDR3 coding DNA: TGTGCCAGCAGCCCGCCGAATCCCGACAGGGATGCTGGCTACACCTTC. Protein product: CASSPPNPDRDAGYTF.

CDR3 nucleotides: TGTGCCAGCAGCTTGGCCAGCTACACCGCTTCGTACGAGCAGTACTTC. It is translated as CASSLASYTASYEQYF. The rearrangement joins TRBV7-9 to TRBJ2-7; D is unresolved. Germline lookup yields CDR1 SEHNR and CDR2 FQNEAQ (reference sequence). The V end lost 3 bases, the J end lost 4 bases, and 19 bases lay between the germline ends. The length of the CDR3 is 16 residues.

This sequence joins TRBV24-1 and TRBJ2-3; 8 bases match TRBD2. The junction had 6 bases not matched to a gene; V was cut back by 4 bases and J by 1 base. This CDR3 is built from 16 residues. The germline CDR1 and CDR2 sequences are KGHDR and SFDVKD. CDR3 bases: TGTGCCACCAGTGAACTGGCGGGAGGTGGCACAGATACGCAGTATTTT. Translating it yields CATSELAGGGTDTQYF.